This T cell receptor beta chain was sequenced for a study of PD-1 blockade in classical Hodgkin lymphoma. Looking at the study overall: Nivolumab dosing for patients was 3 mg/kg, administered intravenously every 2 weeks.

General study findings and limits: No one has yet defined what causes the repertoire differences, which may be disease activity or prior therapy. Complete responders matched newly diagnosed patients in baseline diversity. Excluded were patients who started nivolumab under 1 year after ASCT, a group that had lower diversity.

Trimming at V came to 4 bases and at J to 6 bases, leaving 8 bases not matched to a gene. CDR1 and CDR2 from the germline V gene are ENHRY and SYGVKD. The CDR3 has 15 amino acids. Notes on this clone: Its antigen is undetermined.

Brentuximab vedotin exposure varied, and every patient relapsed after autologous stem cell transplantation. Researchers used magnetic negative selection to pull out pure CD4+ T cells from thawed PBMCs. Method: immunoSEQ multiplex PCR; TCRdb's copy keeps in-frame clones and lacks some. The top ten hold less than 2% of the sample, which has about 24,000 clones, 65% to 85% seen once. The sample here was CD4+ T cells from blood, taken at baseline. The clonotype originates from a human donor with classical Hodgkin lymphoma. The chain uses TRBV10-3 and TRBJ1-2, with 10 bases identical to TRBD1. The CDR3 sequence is CAISALLDRGNGYTF. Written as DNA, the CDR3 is TGTGCCATCAGTGCCCTCTTGGACAGGGGGAATGGCTACACCTTC.